Listed here is a single TCR beta chain. Other DNA sequences from this sample encode an identical CDR3 as well. This sample was included in a study of blood T cell repertoires in COVID-19. For the study at large: Specimens from acute and convalescent COVID-19 originated in the United States, Italy and Spain.

The germline CDR1 and CDR2 sequences are SGHTA and FQGNSA. V lost 5 bases, J lost 4 bases, and 15 bases lay in between. CDR3 length: 14 amino acids. Some clones are missing from TCRdb's copy, which holds only in-frame ones; the method was immunoSEQ multiplex PCR. Here the sample spans some 300,000 clones, roughly 89% being singletons. This sequence originates from a woman aged 45-65 years who had been exposed to COVID-19. The specimen sequenced was PBMCs or T cells enriched from blood (not recorded which). V and J are TRBV7-2 and TRBJ2-7; possible D gene TRBD2, 6 bases. CDR3 nucleotide sequence: TGTGCCAGCAGCCCGCTAGCCGGGGGTTACGAGCAGTACTTC. It is translated as CASSPLAGGYEQYF. The full variable domain, completed using reference TRBV7-2 and TRBJ2-7, is GAGVSQSPSNKVTEKGKDVELRCDPISGHTALYWYRQSLGQGLEFLIYFQGNSAPDKSGLPSDRFSAERTGGSVSTLTIQRTQQEDSAVYLCASSPLAGGYEQYFGPGTRLTVT.